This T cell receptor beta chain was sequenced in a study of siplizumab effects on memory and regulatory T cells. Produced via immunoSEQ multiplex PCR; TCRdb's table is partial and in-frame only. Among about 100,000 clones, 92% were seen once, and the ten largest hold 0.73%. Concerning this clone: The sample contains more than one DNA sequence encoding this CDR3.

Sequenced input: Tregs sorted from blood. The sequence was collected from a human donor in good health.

The CDR3 spells CASSTRTPSYEQFF. The DNA of the CDR3 is TGTGCCAGCAGCACGCGGACCCCGTCCTATGAGCAGTTCTTC. The rearrangement links TRBV11-2 to TRBJ2-1; the D is unclear. Looked up from germline, CDR1 is SGHAT and CDR2 is FQNNGV. V was clipped by 5 bases and J by 8 bases, with 16 bases between them. This CDR3 has 14 amino acids.